The clone carrying this TCR beta chain was found a few times. Antigen: not known. Staff drew ten milliliters of peripheral blood from each donor. The sample belongs to a study of blood T cells in healthy people across ages. Findings and caveats of the study: Compared with aged donors, long-lived donors showed fewer expanded clones, suggesting selection.

With 1 base removed from V and 1 base from J, the gap between germline ends came to 9 bases. This CDR3 is built from 15 residues. Germline CDR1 MGHRA, CDR2 YSYEKL. PCR was performed a second time for roughly 7 to 11 cycles using a sample-barcoded 5' primer and a J-beta primer mix. MiXCR, run by TCRdb on the 5' RACE reads, gives a single entry per CDR3 protein. The table has around 1.5 million distinct CDR3 sequences, 59% seen once; the top ten hold 6.5% to 8.5%. This clonotype was sampled from a young man in good health. The chain combines TRBV4-1 with TRBJ2-3; D uncertain. The sample was blood. CDR3 sequence (DNA): TGCGCCAGCAGCCAAGGGGTAGGGCGCACAGATACGCAGTATTTT. This gives the protein CASSQGVGRTDTQYF.